This section outlines one T cell receptor beta chain sequence together with its context. What it binds is not known. The data derive from a study of Tregs in tolerant kidney transplant recipients. Broader study findings: The small number of patients limits these findings pending further validation.

The protocol was immunoSEQ multiplex PCR, while the TCRdb copy is restricted to in-frame clones and leaves out a portion. The table records approximately 90,000 clones, around 90% of them present only once. V lost 3 bases and J 6 bases, leaving 22 bases between the germline ends. CDR3 length: 17 residues. The germline V gene has CDR1 WSHSY and CDR2 SAAADI. This receptor was taken from a human donor in good health. This chain connects TRBV10-2 to TRBJ2-3, with D perhaps matching TRBD1 or TRBD2 (6 bases each). The sample taken for sequencing was CD8+ T cells from blood. CDR3 DNA sequence: TGCGCCAGCAGTGACCGCGTGGCCACACGAGGGGGGGATACGCAGTATTTT. It translates to CASSDRVATRGGDTQYF.